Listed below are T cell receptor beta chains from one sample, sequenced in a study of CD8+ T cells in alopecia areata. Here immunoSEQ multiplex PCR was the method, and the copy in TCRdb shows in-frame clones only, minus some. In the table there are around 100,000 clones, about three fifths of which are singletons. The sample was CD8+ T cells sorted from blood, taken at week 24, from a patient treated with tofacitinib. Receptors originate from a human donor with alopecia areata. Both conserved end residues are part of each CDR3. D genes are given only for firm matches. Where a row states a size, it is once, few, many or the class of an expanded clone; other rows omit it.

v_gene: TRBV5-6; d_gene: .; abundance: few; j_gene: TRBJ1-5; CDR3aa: CASSPGLSNQPQHF
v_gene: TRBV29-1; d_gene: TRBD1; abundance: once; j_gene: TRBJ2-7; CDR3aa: CSVDDRGYEQYF
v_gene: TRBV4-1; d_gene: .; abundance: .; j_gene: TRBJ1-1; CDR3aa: CASTRDFPYRTEAFF
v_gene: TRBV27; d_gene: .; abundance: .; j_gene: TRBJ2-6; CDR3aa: CASGRGPGSGANVLTF
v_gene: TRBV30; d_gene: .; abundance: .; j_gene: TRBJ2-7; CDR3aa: CAWSRGTDTLSTEQYF
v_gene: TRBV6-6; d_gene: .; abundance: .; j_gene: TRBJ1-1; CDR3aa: CASSYEGKNTEAFF
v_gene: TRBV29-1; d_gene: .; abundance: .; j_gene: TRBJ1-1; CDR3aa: CSITDGLNTEAFF
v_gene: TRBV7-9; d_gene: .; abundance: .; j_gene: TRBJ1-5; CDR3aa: CASSSEGWTQHF
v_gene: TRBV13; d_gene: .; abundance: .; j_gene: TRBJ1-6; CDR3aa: CASSTGDLNSPLHF
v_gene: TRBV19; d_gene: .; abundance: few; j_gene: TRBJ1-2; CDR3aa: CASSNLREALGYTF
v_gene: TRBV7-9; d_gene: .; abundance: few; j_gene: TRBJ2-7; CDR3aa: CASTSSGSYEQYF
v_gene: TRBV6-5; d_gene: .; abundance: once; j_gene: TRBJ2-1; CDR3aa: CASSPRVNSYNEQFF
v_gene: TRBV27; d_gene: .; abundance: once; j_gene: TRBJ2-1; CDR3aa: CASREYDVGEQFF
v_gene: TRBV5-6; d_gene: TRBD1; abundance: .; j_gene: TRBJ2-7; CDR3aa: CASSYTGDTYEQYF
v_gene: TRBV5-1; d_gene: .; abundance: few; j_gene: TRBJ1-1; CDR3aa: CASSFYRADMNTEAFF
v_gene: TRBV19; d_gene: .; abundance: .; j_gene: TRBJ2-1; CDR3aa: CASSQSGSSYNEQFF
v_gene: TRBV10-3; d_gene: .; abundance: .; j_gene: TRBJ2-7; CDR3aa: CAISEDPSYEQYF
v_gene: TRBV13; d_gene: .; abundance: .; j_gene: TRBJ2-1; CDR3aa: CASSPETGNEQFF
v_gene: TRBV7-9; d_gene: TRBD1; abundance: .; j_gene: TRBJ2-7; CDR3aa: CASSSTEDRLEQYF
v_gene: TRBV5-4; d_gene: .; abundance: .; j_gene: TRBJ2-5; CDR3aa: CASSRDGEETQYF
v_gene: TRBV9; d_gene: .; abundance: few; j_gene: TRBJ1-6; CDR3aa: CASRAYEGRFYNSPLHF
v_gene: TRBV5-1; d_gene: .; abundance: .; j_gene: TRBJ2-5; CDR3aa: CASSLEYIQETQYF
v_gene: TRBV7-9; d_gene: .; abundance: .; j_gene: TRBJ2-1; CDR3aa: CASSLAGEGEQFF
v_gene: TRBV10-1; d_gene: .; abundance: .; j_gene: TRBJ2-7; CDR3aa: CASSESVGRRHEQYF
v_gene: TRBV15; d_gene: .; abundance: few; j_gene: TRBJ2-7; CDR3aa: CATSRASMTYEQYF
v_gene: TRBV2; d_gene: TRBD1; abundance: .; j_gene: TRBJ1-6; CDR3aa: CASRRRQGMISPLHF
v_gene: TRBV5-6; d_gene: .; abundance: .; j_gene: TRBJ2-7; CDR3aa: CASSLDGSYEQYF
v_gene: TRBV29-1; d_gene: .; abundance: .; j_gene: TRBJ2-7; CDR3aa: CSVGGDYEQYF
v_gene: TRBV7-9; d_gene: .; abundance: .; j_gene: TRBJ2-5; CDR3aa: CASSAGEETQYF
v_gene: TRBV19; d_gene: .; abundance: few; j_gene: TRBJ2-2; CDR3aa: CASRPGLNTGELFF
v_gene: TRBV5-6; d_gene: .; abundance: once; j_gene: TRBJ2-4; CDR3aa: CASSLDQAKNIQYF
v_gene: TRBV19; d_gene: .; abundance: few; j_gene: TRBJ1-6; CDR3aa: CASSIEVSYNSPLHF
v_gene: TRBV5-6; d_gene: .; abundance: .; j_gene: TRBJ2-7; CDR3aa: CASSPGGRYEQYF
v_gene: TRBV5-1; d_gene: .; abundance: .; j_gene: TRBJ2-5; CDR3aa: CASSLQNQETQYF
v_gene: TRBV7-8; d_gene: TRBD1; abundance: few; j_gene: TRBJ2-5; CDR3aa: CASSFDRGETQYF
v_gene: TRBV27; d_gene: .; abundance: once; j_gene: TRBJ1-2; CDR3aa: CASRLRQGKGYGYTF
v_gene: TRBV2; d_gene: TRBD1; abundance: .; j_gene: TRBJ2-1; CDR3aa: CAGQGARRNEQFF
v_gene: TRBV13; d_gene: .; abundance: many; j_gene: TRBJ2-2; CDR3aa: CASSLDSTGELFF
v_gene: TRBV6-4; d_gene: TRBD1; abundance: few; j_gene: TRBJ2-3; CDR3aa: CASSDGTGGTDTQYF
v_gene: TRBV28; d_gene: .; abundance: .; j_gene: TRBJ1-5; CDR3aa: CASGIRDYNQPQHF
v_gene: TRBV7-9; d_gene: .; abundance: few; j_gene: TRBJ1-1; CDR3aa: CASSLNTEAFF
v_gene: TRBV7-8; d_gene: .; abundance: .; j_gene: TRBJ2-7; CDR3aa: CAVVALGSDEQYF
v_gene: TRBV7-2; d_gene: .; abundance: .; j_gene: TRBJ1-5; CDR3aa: CASSLGGWHQPQHF
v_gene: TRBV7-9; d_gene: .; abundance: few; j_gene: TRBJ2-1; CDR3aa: CASSTTLDILF
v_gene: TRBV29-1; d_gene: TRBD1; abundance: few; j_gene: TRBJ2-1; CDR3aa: CSVEKGAGYNEQFF
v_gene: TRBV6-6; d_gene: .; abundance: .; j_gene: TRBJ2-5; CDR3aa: CASGPGEVGETQYF
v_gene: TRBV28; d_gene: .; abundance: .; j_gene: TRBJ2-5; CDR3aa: CASSPEGETQYF
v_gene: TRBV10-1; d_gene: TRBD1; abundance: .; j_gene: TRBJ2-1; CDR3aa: CASSEGRGLYNEQFF
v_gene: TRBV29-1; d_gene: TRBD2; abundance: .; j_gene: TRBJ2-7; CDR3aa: CSVVGEGEQYF
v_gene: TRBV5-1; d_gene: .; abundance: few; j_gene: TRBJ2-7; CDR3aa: CASSLERTVSSYEQYF
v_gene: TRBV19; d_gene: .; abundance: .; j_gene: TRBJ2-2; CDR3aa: CASESWYTGELFF
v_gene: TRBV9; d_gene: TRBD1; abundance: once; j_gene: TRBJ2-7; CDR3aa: CASSKRQGAYEQYF
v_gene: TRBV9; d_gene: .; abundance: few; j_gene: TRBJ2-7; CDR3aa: CASSVGRSSYEQYF
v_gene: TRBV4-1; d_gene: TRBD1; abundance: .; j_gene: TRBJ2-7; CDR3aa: CASSQDIGGRIYEQYF